The 29 T cell receptor beta chains presented below share a single source sample, sequenced in a study of blood T cell repertoires in COVID-19 (dated by TCRdb to about 2020). Receptors were amplified or captured by the immunoSEQ multiplex PCR assay. TCRdb stores this immuneACCESS table with in-frame sequences only. Part of the clones is absent; in the studies checked, under half of the shortfall reflects unresolved V genes, and no reason is known for the rest. This sample gives tens of thousands of clones in total; about 86% of them show up just once. The leading ten clones occupy 5% to 6% of the sample. Source material: peripheral blood. These receptors were taken from a man aged 50 to 60 with active COVID-19.

The gene calls are TRBV4-3 and TRBJ1-1, with 8 positions matching TRBD1. Germline trimming cut 6 bases from V and 6 bases from J; bases unmatched to any gene: 3. The CDR3 spans 12 residues. CDR1 and CDR2 from the germline V gene are LGHNA and YSLEER. CDR3 residues: CASSLQGAEAFF. The CDR3 bases are TGCGCCAGCAGTCTACAGGGGGCTGAAGCTTTCTTT.

This chain uses TRBV5-4 with TRBJ2-1, with D tentatively TRBD2 (6 bases). From germline, CDR1 is SGHNT and CDR2 YYREEE (reference sequence). The CDR3 contains 17 residues. Trimming took 0 bases from V and 1 from J, leaving 14 bases between them. In DNA form, the CDR3 reads TGTGCCAGCAGCTTGGGGGGACTCGCGGGTTCCTACAATGAGCAGTTCTTC. Amino acids: CASSLGGLAGSYNEQFF.

The chain carries TRBV3-1 (or the pseudogene TRBV3-2) and TRBJ2-7; TRBD2 aligns across 11 bases. This CDR3 has 16 amino acids. With V trimmed by 4 bases and J by 5 bases, 10 bases remained unmatched. The germline gives CDR1 LGHDT, CDR2 YNNKEL (reference sequence). CDR3 bases: TGTGCCAGCAGCCCCAGGGTAGCGGGGGGGCCGGACGAGCAGTACTTC. Translated, it gives CASSPRVAGGPDEQYF.

The chain links TRBV4-3 to TRBJ1-3; 7 bases align to TRBD1. Germline V CDR1 and CDR2: LGHNA, YSLEER. CDR3 length equals 16 residues. The J segment lost 1 base and the V segment lost 3 bases, leaving 6 bases of the junction unmatched. CDR3: CASSQPDRASGNTIYF. In DNA form, the CDR3 reads TGCGCCAGCAGCCAGCCCGACAGGGCATCTGGAAACACCATATATTTT.

V usage is TRBV28 and J usage is TRBJ1-5, with a possible D match to TRBD1 (5 bases). Germline CDR1 reads MDHEN; CDR2 reads SYDVKM. This CDR3 spans 14 amino acids. V lost 5 bases to trimming and J lost 7 bases, with 15 bases between them. CDR3 in amino acids: CASSPPWGTQPQHF. CDR3 DNA: TGTGCCAGCAGTCCTCCATGGGGCACCCAGCCCCAGCATTTT.

The CDR3 DNA follows: TGTGCCAGTAGTATAGTGGGGGGGTCCCCTGAAGCTTTCTTT. This sequence encodes CASSIVGGSPEAFF. The J gene is TRBJ1-1, the V gene TRBV19, with D maybe TRBD1 (5 bases). This CDR3 is 14 amino acids long. Trimming took 1 base from V and 6 from J, leaving 12 bases between them. Germline CDR1 and CDR2: LNHDA and SQIVND (reference sequence).

The V call is TRBV3-1 (or the pseudogene TRBV3-2), the J call TRBJ1-1, with D unresolved. Germline CDR1 and CDR2: LGHDT and YNNKEL (reference sequence). The V and J ends lost 0 bases and 0 bases respectively, with 8 bases between them. This CDR3 has 15 residues. CDR3 DNA: TGTGCCAGCAGCCAAGATCTCGTAATGAACACTGAAGCTTTCTTT. Translating it yields CASSQDLVMNTEAFF.

V gene TRBV7-8 combines with J gene TRBJ1-6; the D gene is possibly TRBD1 (5 bases). V was cut by 5 bases and J by 7 bases, with 18 bases left in between. The CDR3 has 16 amino acids. CDR1 and CDR2 (germline): SGHVS, FQNEAQ. The CDR3 region has the DNA TGTGCCAGCAGCCCCGGGGGGAGGGCGGGGAATTCACCCCTCCACTTT. Amino acids: CASSPGGRAGNSPLHF.

The chain joins TRBV19 to TRBJ1-2; 8 bases line up with TRBD1. Looked up from germline, CDR1 is LNHDA and CDR2 is SQIVND (reference sequence). V was pared by 5 bases and J by 6 bases, with 8 bases of the junction left unmatched. This CDR3 spans 14 amino acids. The CDR3 protein is CASSPRTGSDGYTF. In DNA form, the CDR3 reads TGTGCCAGTAGTCCCCGGACAGGGAGCGATGGCTACACCTTC.

This clone was detected only once. The rearrangement joins TRBV3-1 (or the pseudogene TRBV3-2) to TRBJ2-3; 11 positions agree with TRBD2. Germline V CDR1 and CDR2: LGHDT, YNNKEL (reference sequence). The CDR3 has 17 residues. The V and J ends lost 1 base and 1 base, in that order; junction bases with no gene match: 4. The CDR3 nucleotides read TGTGCCAGCAGCCAAGTAGCGGGGGGGCTTCGCACAGATACGCAGTATTTT. Amino acids: CASSQVAGGLRTDTQYF.

This chain connects TRBV24-1 to TRBJ1-3, with TRBD1 as a possible D gene (6 bases). The V and J ends lost 9 bases and 8 bases respectively, with 22 bases between them. CDR3 size: 15 residues. Germline assignment: CDR1 KGHDR and CDR2 SFDVKD. CDR3 residues: CATPLVGGNGYTIYF. CDR3 in DNA: TGTGCCACCCCCCTGGTAGGGGGTAATGGTTACACCATATATTTT.

This clone was detected only once. The chain couples TRBV25-1 to TRBJ2-3; no clear D gene. CDR1 and CDR2 (germline): MGHDK, SYGVNS. V was clipped by 4 bases and J by 7 bases, with 12 bases between them. The CDR3 consists of 13 residues. The CDR3 sequence: CASSVYSSYTQYF. For the CDR3, the DNA is TGTGCCAGCAGTGTTTACAGCTCTTATACGCAGTATTTT.

A few counts support this clone. The rearrangement links TRBV6-5 to TRBJ1-2, with 7 bases that match TRBD1. Trimming at V came to 8 bases and at J to 2 bases, leaving 5 bases not matched to a gene. The V gene's germline CDR1 is MNHEY and CDR2 SVGAGI. This CDR3 has 13 residues. CDR3 in amino acids: CASLLDRNYGYTF. Here the CDR3 DNA reads TGTGCCAGCTTATTGGACAGGAACTATGGCTACACCTTC.

The genes are TRBV12-3 or TRBV12-4 and TRBJ2-3; D uncertain. The V and J ends lost 3 bases and 5 bases respectively, with 6 bases between them. CDR3 length equals 12 residues. The CDR3 nucleotides are TGTGCCAGCAGTTTCGACTTAGATACGCAGTATTTT. It specifies CASSFDLDTQYF.

The chain carries TRBV19 and TRBJ2-1; tentative D call: TRBD2 (7 bases). The germline V gene has CDR1 LNHDA and CDR2 SQIVND (reference sequence). This CDR3 has 11 amino acids. Trimming removed 7 bases from V and 16 bases from J, with 17 bases in between. The CDR3 DNA follows: TGTGCCAGTATGGGGGGGCGAATTTCCTTCTTC. This sequence encodes CASMGGRISFF.

In its sample, this clone was seen once. The chain has TRBV1 and TRBJ2-1; the DNA was not used to check the table's D call, TRBD1. TRBV1 is flagged as a pseudogene. The length of the CDR3 is 16 residues. In DNA, the CDR3 is TGCACCAGCAGCCAAGATCATGGGCCTCCAGGGGATGAGCAGTTCTTC. Its protein is CTSSQDHGPPGDEQFF.

The J gene is TRBJ2-5, the V gene TRBV5-4; TRBD1 might be the D (6 bases). Germline loops: CDR1 SGHNT, CDR2 YYREEE (reference sequence). The CDR3 spans 14 residues. Trimming took off 4 bases at V and 3 bases at J, with 13 bases between the two ends. The CDR3 is CASSALRGEETQYF. In nucleotides, the CDR3 is TGTGCCAGCAGCGCGCTCAGGGGTGAAGAGACCCAGTACTTC.

On this clone: This sample includes further DNA sequences coding for the same CDR3. CDR3 DNA sequence: TGCGCCAGCAGCGGGGAGGATAATTCACCCCTCCACTTT. Encoded protein: CASSGEDNSPLHF. The gene calls are TRBV5-1 and TRBJ1-6, with D uncertain. Trimming took off 4 bases at V and 5 bases at J, with 7 bases between the two ends. The CDR3 contains 13 residues. Germline lookup yields CDR1 SGHRS and CDR2 YFSETQ.

The chain recombines TRBV9 with TRBJ2-5, with 8 bases lining up with TRBD2. The CDR3 contains 13 residues. The germline V gene encodes CDR1 SGDLS and CDR2 YYNGEE. V lost 4 bases and J lost 5; bases outside the gene matches: 4. In DNA form, the CDR3 reads TGTGCCAGCAGCCTCAGCGGGGGCGAGACCCAGTACTTC. Translation gives CASSLSGGETQYF.

The chain is built from TRBV5-1 and TRBJ1-1; 7 bases match TRBD1. V was pared by 3 bases and J by 0 bases, with 5 bases of the junction left unmatched. CDR3 length: 15 amino acids. Germline V gene data show CDR1 as SGHRS and CDR2 as YFSETQ. The CDR3 here is CASSSDGTVNTEAFF. The CDR3 coding sequence is TGCGCCAGCAGCTCAGACGGGACAGTGAACACTGAAGCTTTCTTT.

This clone was detected only once. V and J are TRBV5-5 and TRBJ2-3; weak D call: TRBD2 (6 bases). CDR3 length: 15 amino acids. Germline V gives CDR1 SGHKS, CDR2 YYEKEE (reference sequence). CDR3 sequence (DNA): TGTGCTAATCGTCGGGAGCTAGCAAACACAGATACGCAGTATTTT. It encodes CANRRELANTDTQYF.

This sequence joins TRBV5-1 and TRBJ2-7; a possible D gene is TRBD1 (5 bases). The V end was cut by 0 bases, the J end by 3 bases, with 10 bases between. This CDR3 is 14 amino acids long. Looked up from germline, CDR1 is SGHRS and CDR2 is YFSETQ. The CDR3 region has the DNA TGCGCCAGCAGCTTGGGGACAAACAGCTACGAGCAGTACTTC. Protein product: CASSLGTNSYEQYF.

The chain carries TRBV11-2 and TRBJ2-2, with 12 bases matching TRBD2. This CDR3 has 18 amino acids. The V segment lost 5 bases and the J segment 5 bases; nucleotides outside the gene matches: 12. In germline, CDR1 is SGHAT, CDR2 FQNNGV. CDR3 sequence reads: CASSPPLRLAGATGELFF. The DNA for the CDR3 is TGTGCCAGCAGCCCACCACTTCGACTAGCGGGGGCAACCGGGGAGCTGTTTTTT.

J is TRBJ1-3 and V is TRBV5-1; D might be TRBD1 (5 bases). V lost 2 bases, J lost 7 bases, and 16 bases lay in between. Germline loops: CDR1 SGHRS, CDR2 YFSETQ. This CDR3 region has 15 residues. DNA of the CDR3: TGCGCCAGCAGCTTAGCACCCCACAGGAGTAACACCATATATTTT. This translates into CASSLAPHRSNTIYF.

This chain joins TRBV7-2 and TRBJ2-3; the D gene is possibly TRBD2 (5 bases). Germline assignment: CDR1 SGHTA and CDR2 FQGNSA. This CDR3 has 13 residues. The V end lost 8 bases, the J end lost 5 bases, and 14 bases lay between the germline ends. This CDR3 is CASAGGSLDTQYF. The CDR3 DNA sequence: TGTGCCAGCGCGGGTGGGTCGTTAGATACGCAGTATTTT.

This clone appeared a few times. The V call is TRBV4-3, the J call TRBJ1-5; a possible D gene is TRBD1 (6 bases). The V gene lost 0 bases and the J gene lost 7 bases, with 13 bases spanning the gap. Germline loops: CDR1 LGHNA, CDR2 YSLEER. This CDR3 region has 15 residues. This chain's CDR3 is CASSQDSQGRQPQHF. The CDR3 DNA reads as TGCGCCAGCAGCCAAGATTCACAGGGTCGACAGCCCCAGCATTTT.

The chain recombines TRBV6-5 with TRBJ2-7, with TRBD2 identical over 9 bases. In germline, CDR1 is MNHEY, CDR2 SVGAGI. V shed 8 bases, J shed 3 bases, and the junction held 11 bases outside the gene matches. CDR3 length: 15 amino acids. Here the CDR3 DNA reads TGTGCCAGCCGTAGCGGGGGCCCTCCCCTCTACGAGCAGTACTTC. Protein: CASRSGGPPLYEQYF.

This chain connects TRBV6-5 to TRBJ2-3, with 7 bases fitting TRBD2. With 4 bases clipped from V and 2 bases from J, the junction kept 6 bases outside the gene matches. The CDR3 spans 15 residues. The germline CDR1 and CDR2 sequences are MNHEY and SVGAGI. The CDR3 sequence is CASSSAGATTDTQYF. The CDR3 coding sequence is TGTGCCAGCAGTTCCGCGGGAGCCACCACAGATACGCAGTATTTT.

The chain uses TRBV9 and TRBJ2-6; 7 nucleotides align to TRBD1. The CDR3 is made up of 15 amino acids. With V trimmed by 3 bases and J by 3 bases, 3 bases remained unmatched. Germline loops: CDR1 SGDLS, CDR2 YYNGEE. In nucleotides, the CDR3 is TGTGCCAGCAGCGGAGGGGGCGGTGGGGCCAACGTCCTGACTTTC. Its protein product is CASSGGGGGANVLTF.